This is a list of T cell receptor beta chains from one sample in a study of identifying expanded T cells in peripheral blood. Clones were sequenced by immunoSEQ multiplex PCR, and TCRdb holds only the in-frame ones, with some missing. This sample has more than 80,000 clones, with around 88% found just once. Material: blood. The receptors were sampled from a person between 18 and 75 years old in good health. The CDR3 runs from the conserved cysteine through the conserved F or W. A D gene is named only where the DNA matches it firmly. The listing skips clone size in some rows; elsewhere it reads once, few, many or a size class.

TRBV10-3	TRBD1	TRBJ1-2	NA	CAISEDRDYGYTF	TGTGCCATCAGTGAGGACAGGGACTATGGCTACACCTTC
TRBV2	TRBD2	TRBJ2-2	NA	CASSGVAGGGTGELFF	TGTGCCAGCAGTGGCGTAGCGGGAGGGGGCACCGGGGAGCTGTTTTTT
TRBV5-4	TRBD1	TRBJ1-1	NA	CASRATFGQGEAFF	TGTGCCAGCAGAGCAACTTTTGGACAGGGTGAAGCTTTCTTT
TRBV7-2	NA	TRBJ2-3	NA	CASSLARDNTQYF	TGTGCCAGCAGCTTAGCGCGAGACAATACGCAGTATTTT
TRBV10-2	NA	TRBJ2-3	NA	CASSEQGDTQYF	TGCGCCAGCAGTGAGCAGGGAGATACGCAGTATTTT
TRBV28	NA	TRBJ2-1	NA	CASSPHRDIYNEQFF	TGTGCCAGCAGTCCACACCGGGACATCTACAATGAGCAGTTCTTC
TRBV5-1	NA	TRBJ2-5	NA	CASSLDWAETQYF	TGCGCCAGCAGCTTGGATTGGGCGGAGACCCAGTACTTC
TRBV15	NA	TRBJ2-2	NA	CATSRTKGGYGELFF	TGTGCCACCAGCAGAACCAAGGGGGGGTACGGGGAGCTGTTTTTT
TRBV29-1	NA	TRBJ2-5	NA	CSAGGGGGQETQYF	TGCAGCGCAGGGGGTGGCGGGGGTCAAGAGACCCAGTACTTC
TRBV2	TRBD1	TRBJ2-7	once	CATTSGQGTYEQYF	TGTGCCACCACCTCGGGACAGGGGACCTACGAGCAGTACTTC
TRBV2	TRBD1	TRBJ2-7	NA	CARPGQDDYEQYF	TGTGCGCGACCGGGACAGGACGACTACGAGCAGTACTTC
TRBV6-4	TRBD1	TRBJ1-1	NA	CASSPGTGRDTEAFF	TGTGCCAGCAGCCCCGGGACAGGGAGGGACACTGAAGCTTTCTTT
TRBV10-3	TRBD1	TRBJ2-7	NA	CAISAGQGISYEQYF	TGTGCCATCAGTGCGGGACAGGGCATCTCCTACGAGCAGTACTTC
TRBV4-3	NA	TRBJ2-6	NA	CASSQEEGSGANVLTF	TGCGCCAGCAGCCAAGAAGAGGGCTCTGGGGCCAACGTCCTGACTTTC
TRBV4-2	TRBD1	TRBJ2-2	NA	CASSQGQGSTGELFF	TGTGCCAGCAGCCAAGGACAGGGATCCACCGGGGAGCTGTTTTTT
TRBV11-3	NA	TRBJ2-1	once	CASSIRGARGEQFF	TGTGCCAGCAGCATCCGGGGGGCGAGGGGAGAGCAGTTCTTC
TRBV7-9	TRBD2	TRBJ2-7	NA	CASSPGLAEGVEQYF	TGTGCCAGCAGCCCGGGACTAGCTGAAGGGGTCGAGCAGTACTTC
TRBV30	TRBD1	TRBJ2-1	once	CAWSTGQGMYNEQFF	TGTGCCTGGAGTACCGGACAGGGAATGTACAATGAGCAGTTCTTC
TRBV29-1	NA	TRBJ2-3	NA	CSVAGMDRGNSGGPTDTQYF	TGCAGCGTTGCGGGTATGGACAGGGGAAATAGCGGGGGCCCCACAGATACGCAGTATTTT
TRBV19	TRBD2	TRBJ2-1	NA	CASIGTSGGNDNEQFF	TGTGCCAGTATCGGGACTAGCGGGGGGAATGACAATGAGCAGTTCTTC
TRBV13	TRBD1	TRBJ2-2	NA	CASSLVGTGYTGELFF	TGTGCCAGCAGCTTAGTCGGGACAGGGTATACCGGGGAGCTGTTTTTT
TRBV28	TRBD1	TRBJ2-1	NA	CASSLLGQGIRYEQFF	TGTGCCAGCAGTTTATTGGGACAGGGGATTAGATATGAGCAGTTCTTC
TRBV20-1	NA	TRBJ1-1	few	CSARQNTEAFF	TGCAGTGCTAGACAGAACACTGAAGCTTTCTTT
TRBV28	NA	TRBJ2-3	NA	CASRLGTSTQYF	TGTGCCAGCAGACTCGGGACCTCTACGCAGTATTTT
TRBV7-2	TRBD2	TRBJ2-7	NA	CASSLSGSLHEQYF	TGTGCCAGCAGCCTTAGCGGGAGTCTACACGAGCAGTACTTC
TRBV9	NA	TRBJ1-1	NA	CASSVMGASNTEAFF	TGTGCCAGCAGCGTGATGGGGGCCTCGAACACTGAAGCTTTCTTT
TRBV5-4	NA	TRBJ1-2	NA	CASSLARVGGNYGYTF	TGTGCCAGCAGCTTGGCAAGGGTAGGGGGGAACTATGGCTACACCTTC
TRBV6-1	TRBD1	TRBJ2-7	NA	CASSEAGGGGYEQYF	TGTGCCAGCAGTGAGGCAGGGGGCGGTGGCTACGAGCAGTACTTC
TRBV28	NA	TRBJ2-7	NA	CASSPGSSYEQYF	TGTGCCAGCAGTCCAGGGAGCTCCTACGAGCAGTACTTC
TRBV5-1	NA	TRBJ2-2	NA	CASSLLGAGELFF	TGCGCCAGCAGCCTGCTCGGGGCCGGGGAGCTGTTTTTT
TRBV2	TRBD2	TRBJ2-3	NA	CASSEAALAGSTDTQYF	TGTGCCAGCAGTGAAGCTGCGCTAGCGGGAAGCACAGATACGCAGTATTTT
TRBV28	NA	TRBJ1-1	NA	CASSLLPTEAFF	TGTGCCAGCAGTTTACTCCCCACTGAAGCTTTCTTT
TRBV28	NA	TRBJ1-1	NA	CASSPTTGDNTEAFF	TGTGCCAGCAGTCCGACGACAGGCGATAACACTGAAGCTTTCTTT
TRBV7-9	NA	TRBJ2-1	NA	CASSSPSALGQFF	TGTGCCAGCAGCTCCCCTAGTGCTTTGGGGCAGTTCTTC
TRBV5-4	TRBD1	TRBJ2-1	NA	CASSPTGAYNEQFF	TGTGCCAGCAGCCCGACAGGGGCCTACAATGAGCAGTTCTTC
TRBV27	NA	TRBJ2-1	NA	CASSTFDEQFF	TGTGCCAGCAGCACCTTCGATGAGCAGTTCTTC
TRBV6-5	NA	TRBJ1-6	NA	CASSSRAEGSPLHF	TGTGCCAGCAGTAGCCGGGCCGAGGGTTCACCCCTCCACTTT
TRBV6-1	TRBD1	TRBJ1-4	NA	CASTPGQGNEKLFF	TGTGCCAGCACCCCGGGACAGGGGAATGAAAAACTGTTTTTT
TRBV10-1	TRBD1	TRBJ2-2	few	CASRTGNGELFF	TGCGCCAGCAGGACAGGGAACGGGGAGCTGTTTTTT
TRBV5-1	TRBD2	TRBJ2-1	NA	CASSLVPVAGTYNEQFF	TGCGCCAGCAGCTTGGTCCCGGTAGCGGGAACATACAATGAGCAGTTCTTC
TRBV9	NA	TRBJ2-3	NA	CASSLASADTQYF	TGTGCCAGCAGCCTAGCTAGCGCAGATACGCAGTATTTT
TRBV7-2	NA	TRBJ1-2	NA	CASSLGRVYGYTF	TGTGCCAGCAGCTTGGGGAGGGTCTATGGCTACACCTTC
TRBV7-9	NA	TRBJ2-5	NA	CASSLFGLETQYF	TGTGCCAGCAGCTTATTTGGGTTGGAGACCCAGTACTTC
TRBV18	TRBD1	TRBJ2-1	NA	CASSVQGRGLREQFF	TGTGCCAGCTCGGTACAGGGAAGGGGGCTGAGAGAGCAGTTCTTC
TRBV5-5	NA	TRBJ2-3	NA	CASSFSGLRGDTQYF	TGTGCCAGCAGTTTTTCAGGGCTGAGGGGAGATACGCAGTATTTT
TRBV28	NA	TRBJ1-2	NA	CASSLSMSVQTLSNYGYTF	TGTGCCAGCAGTTTATCCATGTCCGTCCAAACGCTCTCTAACTATGGCTACACCTTC
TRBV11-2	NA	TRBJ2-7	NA	CASSPWEDEQYF	TGTGCCAGCAGCCCGTGGGAGGACGAGCAGTACTTC
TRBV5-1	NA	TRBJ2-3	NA	CASSREPDTQYF	TGCGCCAGCAGCAGGGAGCCAGATACGCAGTATTTT